One T cell receptor beta chain is described in this entry. These data originate in a study of cytomegalovirus exposure and HLA in healthy donors. Deletions cut 0 bases from V and 5 bases from J, with 10 bases between. CDR3 length: 15 amino acids. CDR1 is SGHDN and CDR2 is FVKESK in the germline V gene. Researchers ran the PCR with 60 Vbeta and 13 Jbeta primers. This table comes from immunoSEQ multiplex PCR, and its TCRdb copy is limited to in-frame clones, with some not included. The profile shows roughly 280,000 clones, approximately 70% of them singletons. The origin of this receptor is a female donor in good health and CMV-seronegative. This chain connects TRBV14 to TRBJ2-2; D perhaps matches TRBD1 (6 bases). The sequencing sample was made of PBMCs. The CDR3 DNA reads TGTGCCAGCAGCCAAGACAGGGGTTGGACCGGGGAGCTGTTTTTT. This codes for CASSQDRGWTGELFF.